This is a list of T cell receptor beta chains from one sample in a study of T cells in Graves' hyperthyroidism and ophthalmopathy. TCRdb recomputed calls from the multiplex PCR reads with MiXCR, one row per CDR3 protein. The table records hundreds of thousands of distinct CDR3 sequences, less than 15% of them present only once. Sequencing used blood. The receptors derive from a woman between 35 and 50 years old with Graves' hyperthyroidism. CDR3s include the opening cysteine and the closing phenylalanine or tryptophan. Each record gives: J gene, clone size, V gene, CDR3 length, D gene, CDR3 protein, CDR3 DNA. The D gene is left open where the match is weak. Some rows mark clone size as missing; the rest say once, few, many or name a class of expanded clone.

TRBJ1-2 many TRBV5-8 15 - CASSLDVTGSSGYTF TGTGCCAGCAGCTTGGATGTGACAGGTTCATCTGGCTACACCTTC
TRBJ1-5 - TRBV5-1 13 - CASSLGQDQPQHF TGCGCCAGCAGCTTGGGACAGGATCAGCCCCAGCATTTT
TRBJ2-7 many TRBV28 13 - CASSLRGFNEQYF TGTGCCAGCAGTCTAAGGGGATTCAACGAGCAGTACTTC
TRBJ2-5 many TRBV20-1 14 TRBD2 CSASPTSGSKTQYF TGCAGTGCCTCGCCGACTAGCGGGAGTAAGACCCAGTACTTC
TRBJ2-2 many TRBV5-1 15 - CASSPTTTNTGELFF TGCGCCAGCAGCCCGACGACAACGAACACCGGGGAGCTGTTTTTT
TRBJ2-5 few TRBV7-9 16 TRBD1 CASRGWAGGTQETQYF TGTGCCAGCAGGGGGTGGGCAGGGGGCACCCAAGAGACCCAGTACTTC
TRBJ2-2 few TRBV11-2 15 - CASSLGAPLSGELFF TGTGCCAGCAGCTTGGGGGCCCCACTGAGCGGGGAGCTGTTTTTT
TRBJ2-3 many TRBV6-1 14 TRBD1 CASTDRYYTDTQYF TGTGCCAGCACGGACAGGTATTACACAGATACGCAGTATTTT
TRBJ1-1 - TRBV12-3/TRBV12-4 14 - CASSFDRRGTEAFF TGTGCCAGCAGTTTTGACCGCCGCGGGACTGAAGCTTTCTTT
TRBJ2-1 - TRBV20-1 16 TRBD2 CSALKAGGATYNEQFF TGCAGTGCTTTGAAAGCGGGAGGGGCCACCTACAATGAGCAGTTCTTC
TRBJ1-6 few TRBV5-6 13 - CASSFSISSPLHF TGTGCCAGCAGCTTCTCAATCAGCTCACCCCTCCACTTT
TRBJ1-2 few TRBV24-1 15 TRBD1 CATSDPEQGFNGYTF TGTGCCACCAGTGACCCAGAACAGGGGTTCAATGGCTACACCTTC
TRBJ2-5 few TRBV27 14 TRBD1 CASRRTGIGETQYF TGTGCCAGCAGAAGGACAGGGATAGGGGAGACCCAGTACTTC
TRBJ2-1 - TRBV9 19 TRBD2 CASSVALESRASGNNEQFF TGTGCCAGCAGCGTAGCTCTGGAGAGTAGGGCTAGCGGAAACAATGAGCAGTTCTTC
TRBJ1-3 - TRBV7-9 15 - CASSPEGGGGNTIYF TGTGCCAGCAGCCCCGAGGGGGGAGGTGGAAACACCATATATTTT
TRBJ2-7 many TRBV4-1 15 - CASSQDKGMVYEQYF TGCGCCAGCAGCCAAGACAAGGGAATGGTCTACGAGCAGTACTTC
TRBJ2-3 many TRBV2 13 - CASSEFRTDTQYF TGTGCCAGCAGTGAATTTCGGACAGATACGCAGTATTTT
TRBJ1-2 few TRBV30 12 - CAWSVGTPGYTF TGTGCCTGGAGTGTAGGGACTCCAGGCTACACCTTC
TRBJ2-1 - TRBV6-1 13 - CASATGSYNEQFF TGTGCCAGCGCCACAGGCTCCTACAATGAGCAGTTCTTC
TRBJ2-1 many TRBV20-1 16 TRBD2 CSARVASGISYNEQFF TGCAGTGCTAGAGTAGCTAGCGGGATTTCCTACAATGAGCAGTTCTTC
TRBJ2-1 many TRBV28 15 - CASSLSSLALNEQFF TGTGCCAGCAGTTTAAGCTCCCTAGCGTTGAATGAGCAGTTCTTC
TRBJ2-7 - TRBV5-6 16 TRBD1 CASSLIRDRSSYEQYF TGTGCCAGCAGCTTGATCCGGGACAGGAGCTCCTACGAGCAGTACTTC
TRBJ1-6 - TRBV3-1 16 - CASSPGRTVGNSPLHF TGTGCCAGCAGCCCCGGCCGGACAGTGGGAAATTCACCCCTCCACTTT
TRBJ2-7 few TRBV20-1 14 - CSARDWGTLYEQYF TGCAGTGCTAGAGACTGGGGGACGCTCTACGAGCAGTACTTC
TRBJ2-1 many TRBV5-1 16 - CASSLEPGSGSDEQFF TGCGCCAGCAGCTTGGAACCCGGGAGCGGGTCCGATGAGCAGTTCTTC
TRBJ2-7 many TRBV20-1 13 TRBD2 CSAREPGGYEQYF TGCAGTGCTAGAGAACCGGGAGGCTACGAGCAGTACTTC
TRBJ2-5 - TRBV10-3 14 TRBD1 CAIGDSGGQETQYF TGTGCCATCGGCGATTCAGGGGGCCAAGAGACCCAGTACTTC
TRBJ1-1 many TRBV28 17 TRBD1 CASGSLPGQGGNTEAFF TGTGCCAGCGGAAGTTTACCGGGACAGGGGGGAAACACTGAAGCTTTCTTT
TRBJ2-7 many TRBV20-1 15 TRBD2 CSARDLAGVSSEQYF TGCAGTGCTAGGGATCTAGCGGGAGTTTCCTCCGAGCAGTACTTC
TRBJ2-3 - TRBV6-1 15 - CASTRTYTSTDTQYF TGTGCCAGCACCCGGACGTACACTAGCACAGATACGCAGTATTTT
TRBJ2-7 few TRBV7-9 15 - CASSSPDSQADEQYF TGTGCCAGCAGCTCCCCGGACAGCCAAGCAGACGAGCAGTACTTC
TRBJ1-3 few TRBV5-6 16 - CASSFGGANSGNTIYF TGTGCCAGCAGCTTCGGAGGGGCCAACTCTGGAAACACCATATATTTT
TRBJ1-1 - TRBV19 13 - CAAQPVWGTEAFF TGTGCCGCCCAGCCAGTCTGGGGCACTGAAGCTTTCTTT
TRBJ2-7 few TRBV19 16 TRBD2 CASRAPGTGGTYEQYF TGTGCCAGTCGGGCCCCCGGGACGGGGGGGACCTACGAGCAGTACTTC
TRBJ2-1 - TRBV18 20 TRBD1 CASSRLRQGFRAGFNNEQFF TGTGCCAGCTCACGCCTCCGACAGGGGTTTCGGGCGGGGTTCAACAATGAGCAGTTCTTC
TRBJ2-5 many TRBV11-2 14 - CASSLMGSWETQYF TGTGCCAGCAGCTTAATGGGGAGTTGGGAGACCCAGTACTTC
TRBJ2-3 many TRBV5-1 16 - CASRQGGLGLPDTQYF TGCGCCAGCAGACAGGGAGGACTAGGCTTGCCAGATACGCAGTATTTT
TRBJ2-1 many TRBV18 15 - CASSPGLARVNEQFF TGTGCCAGCTCCCCTGGGCTAGCGAGAGTCAATGAGCAGTTCTTC
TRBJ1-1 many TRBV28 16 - CATTFQGVGVYAEAFF TGTGCCACCACCTTCCAAGGAGTTGGGGTTTACGCTGAAGCTTTCTTT
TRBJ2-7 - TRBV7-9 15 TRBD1 CASSLVGTATYEQYF TGTGCCAGCAGCTTAGTCGGGACAGCTACCTACGAGCAGTACTTC
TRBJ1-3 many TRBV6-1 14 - CASRDRSSGNTIYF TGTGCCAGCAGGGACCGATCCTCTGGAAACACCATATATTTT
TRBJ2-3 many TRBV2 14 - CASSISGSTDTQYF TGTGCCAGCAGCATCAGCGGGAGCACAGATACGCAGTATTTT
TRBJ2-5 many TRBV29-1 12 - CSALDRQETQYF TGCAGCGCCTTGGACAGACAAGAGACCCAGTACTTC
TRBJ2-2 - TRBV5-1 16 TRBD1 CASSSLQGGNTGELFF TGCGCCAGCAGCTCGTTACAGGGGGGTAACACCGGGGAGCTGTTTTTT